Below, one T cell receptor beta chain is given with its context. The antigen remains undetermined. Amplification targeted TCR beta CDR3 regions from RNA transcripts. During a first-round RT-PCR of the TCR CDR3, the HTBI primer set was used. TCRdb reprocessed the multiplex PCR reads via MiXCR and lists one record per CDR3 protein. The table shows approximately 610,000 distinct CDR3 sequences, with 15% to 20% occurring only once. The germline CDR1 and CDR2 sequences are GTSNPN and SVGIG (reference sequence). The CDR3 totals 11 residues. V was cut by 4 bases and J by 7 bases, with 10 bases left in between. Aged 18 to 65, the patients had hyperthyroidism that was newly diagnosed and had lasted under 2 months. The sample originates from a study of T cells in Graves' hyperthyroidism and ophthalmopathy. Study in general: Before treatment of any kind, peripheral blood was taken at initial diagnosis.

Overall study findings and caveats: A model using 13 V-J features told ophthalmopathy apart from stable hyperthyroidism. Ophthalmopathy prediction by the model preceded onset by a median about 6.5 months.

The TCR originated in a young woman with Graves' hyperthyroidism. The specimen was blood. The chain employs TRBV30 and TRBJ1-2; D is possibly TRBD1 (6 bases). In DNA form, the CDR3 reads TGTGCCTGGACGACAGGACCTGGCTACACCTTC. Residues: CAWTTGPGYTF.